This T cell receptor (beta chain) comes out of a study of T cells in Graves' hyperthyroidism and ophthalmopathy (dated by TCRdb to about 2019). Regarding the research as a whole: Peripheral blood samples were taken at the time of initial diagnosis, prior to any treatment. The 75 to 100 discovery patients were randomly split 7:3 into training and test sets. The paper describes TCR Vbeta CDR3 sequencing of roughly 130 peripheral blood samples, made up of 43 ophthalmopathy patients, some 80 hyperthyroidism patients and 17 progressor patients. To identify TCR V-J signatures that set the groups apart, the researchers used a discovery cohort of 100 patients, made up of 40 to 45 with Graves' ophthalmopathy and about 55 with stable Graves' hyperthyroidism. After blood sampling, hyperthyroidism patients were treated with methimazole at a starting dose of 30 mg daily, and ophthalmopathy patients were treated with high-dose intravenous methylprednisolone. In addition, the study compared T-cell repertoires in thyroid tissue and in blood from several Graves' hyperthyroidism patients. Whether ophthalmopathy could be predicted prospectively was tested in an independent validation cohort made up of approximately 19 hyperthyroidism patients plus 17 patients who later progressed to ophthalmopathy. Study-level results and caveats: In cross-validation, a model built on a 13 V-J signature told ophthalmopathy apart from stable hyperthyroidism with 87.88% sensitivity and around 83% specificity, and in testing the same model reached 80%/75%. In validation, the model predicted progression to ophthalmopathy a median of about 6.5 months before onset, with roughly 68% sensitivity and 72.22% specificity. Most expanded thyroid clonotypes (frequency above 0.001) were also detected in blood, a finding suggesting that blood repertoires may reflect thyroid immune responses. No statistical method was used to fix the sample size in advance, and group allocation was not hidden from the investigators.

Graves' hyperthyroidism was defined as stable when no progression to ophthalmopathy occurred over 18 months of follow-up. Hyperthyroidism patients were newly diagnosed, had a disease duration of under 2 months, and were aged 18 to 65 years. The study excluded patients with uncontrolled infections, other autoimmune diseases, pregnancy or lactation. Diagnoses relied on clinical symptoms, serum thyroxine and TRAb, thyroid ultrasound and orbital computed tomography. PBMCs were isolated from 10 ml of fresh peripheral blood by Ficoll-Paque density gradient centrifugation. Total RNA was extracted with Trizol reagent, and quality was checked on an Agilent 2100 Bioanalyzer. The CDR1 and CDR2 encoded by the germline V gene (reference sequence) are DFQATT and SNEGSKA. Unmatched junction bases come to 1, with V trimmed by 4 bases and J by 3 bases. Including cysteine and phenylalanine, the CDR3 has 12 amino acids. Of the read, only the CDR3 DNA is kept; its 36 bases are in frame from base 1.

This clonotype was detected ten times or more. Its antigen is still unknown. There are no base qualities to consult, and no much larger clone falls within one base. Amplification of TCR beta CDR3 regions was carried out from RNA transcripts. For the first round of RT-PCR on the TCR CDR3, the HTBI primer set was used together with the Qiagen OneStep RT-PCR kit. Libraries were constructed in a second round of multiplex PCR, after which size selection and purification were carried out. The libraries were sequenced on an Illumina HiSeq2000 using paired-end 100 bp reads. The paper's data handling went like this. SOAPnuke was used to process the raw data, removing reads that contained adapters or uncalled bases, had a mean Phred below 15, or lacked an exact match to the constant primer or identifier. COPE v1.2.5 was used to merge high-quality paired reads, and clonotypes were defined as unique nucleotide sequences. Clonotypes were aligned to IMGT TRBV, TRBD and TRBJ reference segments using MiTCR v1.1. The analysis was restricted to V-J combinations with a frequency above 0.0001, which together covered 99% to 99.2% of the repertoires. The TCS score was defined as the ratio of F50 (clonal expansion) to E x V (chaos), calculated using BLOSUM62-based TCRdist between CDR3 peptides within each V-J. Welch's t-statistics and random forest reduced some 510 V-J features to around 14, which were used in a naive Bayes classifier (R e1071). TCRdb reworked the public reads: Q25 trimming with fastp, MiXCR clone assembly, productive beta chains retained. Identical CDR3 proteins give one entry, which carries the most common genes and DNA. TCRdb, rather than the study authors, made the V and J calls. This sample lists 300,000 to 450,000 distinct CDR3 sequences; 25% were detected once. The ten largest account for around 70% of the sample.

The sequence was obtained from a middle-aged man with Graves' hyperthyroidism. The sequenced sample consisted of blood. The V gene is TRBV20-1 and the J gene is TRBJ1-1; 8 middle bases align to TRBD1. The DNA sequence is TGCAGTGCTACGACAGGGGACACTGAAGCTTTCTTT. Its protein is CSATTGDTEAFF.